These 32 T cell receptor beta chains came from one sample sequenced in a study of post-analysis software for immune sequencing data. Regarding the study as a whole: Five or six TRBV segments, TRBV5-6, TRBV5-1 and TRBV20-1 among them, were found more frequent in patients than controls.

Unique molecular identifiers were carried by the TCR beta cDNA libraries. TCRdb called the PCR reads again in MiXCR, with one record for every CDR3 protein. Of roughly 730,000 distinct CDR3 sequences listed, 25% to 30% are singletons. No antigen has been identified for these receptors. Sample: blood. These receptor sequences come from a girl aged 10 to 17 with multiple sclerosis.

This clonotype was observed a few times. The rearrangement joins TRBV7-2 to TRBJ2-1; D possibly corresponds to TRBD1 (5 bases). CDR1 SGHTA and CDR2 FQGNSA come from the germline V gene. CDR3 length: 14 residues. V was shortened by 5 bases and J by 3 bases, with 11 bases between the two germline ends. CDR3 sequence (DNA): TGTGCCAGCAGCAAGACCACAGGCTACAATGAGCAGTTCTTC. Protein: CASSKTTGYNEQFF.

This clonotype has more than one count but fewer than ten. This chain connects TRBV20-1 to TRBJ2-3; weak D call: TRBD1 (6 bases). Trimming stripped 3 bases from V and 7 bases from J, with 17 bases between. This CDR3 is built from 14 residues. CDR1 DFQATT and CDR2 SNEGSKA come from the germline V gene (reference sequence). CDR3 nucleotide sequence: TGCAGTGCTAGGCACGATCAGGGGACGCATACGCAGTATTTT. It specifies CSARHDQGTHTQYF.

The CDR3 sequence is CASSRNGGPDTQYF. The CDR3 nucleotides read TGCGCCAGCAGCCGGAACGGGGGCCCAGATACGCAGTATTTT. The chain is built from TRBV5-1 and TRBJ2-3; TRBD1 or TRBD2 may be the D gene (6 bases each). The CDR3 totals 14 residues. CDR1 and CDR2 (germline): SGHRS, YFSETQ. The V gene lost 4 bases and the J gene lost 4 bases, with 13 bases spanning the gap.

In this sample, this clonotype turned up a few times. This chain connects TRBV24-1 to TRBJ2-3, with 13 bases identical to TRBD2. The CDR3 is made up of 17 amino acids. J gave up 6 bases and V 5 bases, and 10 bases lay outside the gene matches. The germline V gene encodes CDR1 KGHDR and CDR2 SFDVKD. Here the CDR3 reads CATSGQLAGGRLDTQYF. In DNA, the CDR3 is TGTGCCACCAGTGGCCAACTAGCGGGGGGGCGGTTGGATACGCAGTATTTT.

Here the CDR3 reads CASSQSYQGEDQPQHF. CDR3 DNA: TGCGCCAGCAGTCAATCGTATCAGGGGGAGGATCAGCCCCAGCATTTT. The chain links TRBV23-1 to TRBJ1-5; the match to TRBD1 covers 7 bases. TRBV23-1 is placed among ORFs of uncertain function. This CDR3 is 16 amino acids long. V trimming: 0 bases; J trimming: 5 bases; junction bases outside the gene matches: 7.

In this sample, this clonotype turned up a few times. The chain carries TRBV5-5 and TRBJ2-1; TRBD2 agrees at 13 bases. J was trimmed by 6 bases and V by 2 bases; bases with no gene match: 5. This CDR3 contains 16 residues. The germline CDR1 and CDR2 sequences are SGHKS and YYEKEE (reference sequence). The CDR3 bases are TGTGCCAGCAGCTTCTGGACTAGCGGGAGTCCCAATGAGCAGTTCTTC. Residues: CASSFWTSGSPNEQFF.

This clonotype was detected a few times. The CDR3 region is CATSREVADTQYF. The DNA of the CDR3 is TGTGCCACCAGCAGAGAGGTTGCAGATACGCAGTATTTT. The V call is TRBV15, the J call TRBJ2-3; D remains unclear. V was shortened by 0 bases and J by 4 bases, with 5 bases between the two germline ends. This CDR3 is built from 13 residues. CDR1 LNHNV and CDR2 YYDKDF come from the germline V gene (reference sequence).

V is TRBV3-1 and J is TRBJ2-5; the D gene could be TRBD1 or TRBD2 (7 bases each). CDR3 length: 15 amino acids. V was trimmed by 1 base and J by 5 bases, leaving 14 bases between them. Germline CDR1 LGHDT, CDR2 YNNKEL (reference sequence). The CDR3 DNA is TGTGCCAGCAGCCAAGTAACAGGGGAGGGGGAGACCCAGTACTTC. Its translation is CASSQVTGEGETQYF.

Only a few counts were recorded for this clonotype. The chain recombines TRBV12-3 or TRBV12-4 with TRBJ2-5, with 9 bases that match TRBD2. The J segment lost 1 base and the V segment lost 1 base, leaving 7 bases of the junction unmatched. The CDR3 length is 17 residues. The CDR3 DNA follows: TGTGCCAGCAGTTTAGGCACGGGACTAGCAGTCCAAGAGACCCAGTACTTC. Translating gives CASSLGTGLAVQETQYF.

This sequence joins TRBV6-6 and TRBJ2-7, with TRBD2 matching over 9 bases. The CDR3 is 16 residues long. Looked up from germline, CDR1 is MNHNY and CDR2 is SVGAGI (reference sequence). V was clipped by 4 bases and J by 7 bases; unmatched bases: 14. The CDR3 region is CASSSLAGWENDEQYF. CDR3 DNA: TGTGCCAGCAGTTCCCTAGCGGGATGGGAGAACGATGAGCAGTACTTC.

The chain carries TRBV20-1 and TRBJ1-2; 9 bases fit TRBD1. Losses at the gene ends were 5 bases for V and 6 bases for J; bases not matched to a gene: 10. There are 14 residues in the CDR3. The germline V gene has CDR1 DFQATT and CDR2 SNEGSKA (reference sequence). The CDR3 spells CSASTGTGWDGYTF. In DNA, the CDR3 is TGCAGTGCTTCTACCGGGACAGGGTGGGATGGCTACACCTTC.

This chain uses TRBV20-1 with TRBJ2-3; 13 nucleotides match TRBD2. The CDR3 has 16 residues. Looked up from germline, CDR1 is DFQATT and CDR2 is SNEGSKA (reference sequence). The CDR3 DNA is TGCAGCCTGCCCCTGGGACTAGCGGGACGCACAGATACGCAGTATTTT. Translation: CSLPLGLAGRTDTQYF.

This clonotype was recorded once. This chain joins TRBV5-1 and TRBJ2-5, with D hard to call. V lost 0 bases and J 4 bases, leaving 16 bases between the germline ends. In germline, CDR1 is SGHRS, CDR2 YFSETQ. CDR3 size: 16 residues. The DNA for the CDR3 is TGCGCCAGCAGCTTGGGGGCAGGTGGAATGGGAGAGACCCAGTACTTC. Its translation: CASSLGAGGMGETQYF.

This clonotype was counted between two and nine times. V usage is TRBV7-8 and J usage is TRBJ1-6; tentatively, D is TRBD1 (5 bases). This CDR3 comprises 15 residues. Germline V gene data show CDR1 as SGHVS and CDR2 as FQNEAQ. V dropped 3 bases and J dropped 7 bases, with 13 bases sitting between them. CDR3 sequence (DNA): TGTGCCAGCAGCTTCGGGGCGCAGACCAATTCACCCCTCCACTTT. Amino acids: CASSFGAQTNSPLHF.

This clonotype turned up a few times. This chain links TRBV4-3 with TRBJ2-5; the D is unclear. Between the trimmed V and J ends, which lost 1 base and 4 bases, there was a span of 13 bases. This CDR3 is built from 15 residues. Germline values: CDR1 LGHNA, CDR2 YSLEER. The CDR3 spells CASSQVVGRRETQYF. In DNA, the CDR3 is TGCGCCAGCAGCCAAGTTGTGGGCCGAAGAGAGACCCAGTACTTC.

The chain couples TRBV2 to TRBJ2-1, with TRBD1 identical over 9 bases. Germline values: CDR1 SNHLY, CDR2 FYNNEI. This CDR3 has 16 residues. V lost 6 bases, J lost 9 bases, and 15 bases stayed unmatched. Written as DNA, the CDR3 is TGTGCCAGCAGCCCACTTAGGGGACAGGGATTGGTTGAGCAGTTCTTC. Translated: CASSPLRGQGLVEQFF.

V usage is TRBV10-3 and J usage is TRBJ1-2; 12 nucleotides align to TRBD1. The CDR3 has 14 amino acids. In germline, CDR1 is ENHRY, CDR2 SYGVKD. V lost 6 bases to trimming and J lost 5 bases; unmatched junction nucleotides: 4. This chain's CDR3 is CAISGGQGAYGYTF. In nucleotides, the CDR3 is TGTGCCATCAGCGGGGGACAGGGGGCGTATGGCTACACCTTC.

This chain uses TRBV3-1 with TRBJ2-3, with a possible D match to TRBD1 (5 bases). Germline V gene lookup returns CDR1 LGHDT and CDR2 YNNKEL (reference sequence). The ends were cut back, 0 bases at V and 8 bases at J, with 12 bases in the middle. The CDR3 runs to 14 residues. The chain's CDR3 is CASSQDARAGTQYF. CDR3 DNA: TGTGCCAGCAGCCAAGATGCCAGGGCAGGTACGCAGTATTTT.

This clonotype was detected many times. The chain links TRBV29-1 to TRBJ2-5; 7 positions agree with TRBD2. There are 15 residues in the CDR3. The V gene's germline CDR1 is SQVTM and CDR2 ANQGSEA. V was pared by 2 bases and J by 2 bases, with 8 bases of the junction left unmatched. CDR3 loop: CSVEPAKGLQETQYF. CDR3 coding DNA: TGCAGCGTTGAACCGGCTAAGGGACTACAAGAGACCCAGTACTTC.

The chain carries TRBV9 and TRBJ2-2; a possible D gene is TRBD2 (5 bases). V gave up 1 base and J gave up 5 bases, with 12 bases separating them. Germline CDR1 reads SGDLS; CDR2 reads YYNGEE. The CDR3 sequence is 15 residues long. The CDR3 nucleotides read TGTGCCAGCAGCGTACTGATCCGGGGAACCGGGGAGCTGTTTTTT. It encodes CASSVLIRGTGELFF.

The chain uses TRBV29-1 and TRBJ1-1; D is unresolved. V lost 4 bases and J lost 0, with 12 bases in between. This CDR3 region has 14 residues. The V gene's germline CDR1 is SQVTM and CDR2 ANQGSEA. The CDR3 loop is CSVAMGALNTEAFF. The CDR3 coding sequence is TGCAGCGTTGCTATGGGAGCTTTGAACACTGAAGCTTTCTTT.

As concerns this clonotype: The junction departs from germline at one end; a sequencing error may be responsible. This chain connects TRBV12-3 or TRBV12-4 to TRBJ1-5, with 9 bases aligning to TRBD1. This CDR3 comprises 14 residues. The CDR3 reads CAGSRGQGGQPQHF. DNA for the CDR3: TGTGCCGGCAGCCGGGGACAGGGAGGGCAGCCCCAGCATTTT.

A few counts support this clonotype. The genes are TRBV20-1 and TRBJ2-1; D is unclear. V lost 7 bases, J lost 10 bases, and 17 bases lay in between. The CDR3 consists of 12 residues. The germline V gene has CDR1 DFQATT and CDR2 SNEGSKA (reference sequence). The CDR3 DNA reads TGCAGTGTTGGTATGGTGTCCGTAGAGCAGTTCTTC. Protein: CSVGMVSVEQFF.

The V gene is TRBV20-1, the J gene TRBJ1-4; D not resolved. The CDR3 runs to 15 residues. Per the germline V gene, CDR1 is DFQATT and CDR2 is SNEGSKA (reference sequence). V was clipped by 3 bases and J by 8 bases, with 19 bases between them. CDR3 nucleotides: TGCAGTGCTAGGTTGTATGTTCCCGGATTCGAAAAACTGTTTTTT. The encoded protein is CSARLYVPGFEKLFF.

This clonotype came up a few times. The chain links TRBV5-1 to TRBJ2-3; unclear D gene. This CDR3 region has 14 residues. Germline V gene sequence: CDR1 SGHRS, CDR2 YFSETQ. Trimming stripped 3 bases from V and 4 bases from J, with 12 bases between. CDR3 bases: TGCGCCAGCAGCTATCCAGATAGCTCAGATACGCAGTATTTT. It translates to CASSYPDSSDTQYF.

This chain joins TRBV5-6 and TRBJ2-2, with D perhaps TRBD2 (5 bases). CDR1 and CDR2 from the germline V gene are SGHDT and YYEEEE. V was clipped by 4 bases and J by 1 base, with 11 bases between them. The CDR3 runs 15 residues. The CDR3 DNA follows: TGTGCCAGCAGCCCCCTAGGAGGGAACACCGGGGAGCTGTTTTTT. This encodes CASSPLGGNTGELFF.

The CDR3 DNA follows: TGCAGTGCTAGCGGAGGGGACTATGGCTACACCTTC. Encoded protein: CSASGGDYGYTF. The chain recombines TRBV20-1 with TRBJ1-2; maybe TRBD1 (5 bases). The ends were cut back, 3 bases at V and 3 bases at J, with 8 bases in the middle. The CDR3 has 12 residues. Germline-derived CDR1 and CDR2 are DFQATT and SNEGSKA (reference sequence).

This clonotype has just a few counts. The V and J genes are TRBV6-6 and TRBJ2-3; no reliable D call. Germline V gives CDR1 MNHNY, CDR2 SVGAGI (reference sequence). V was trimmed by 4 bases and J by 2 bases, leaving 13 bases between them. The CDR3 consists of 15 residues. This CDR3 reads CASSSQVPNTDTQYF. DNA for the CDR3: TGTGCCAGCAGTTCGCAGGTCCCAAACACAGATACGCAGTATTTT.

The chain combines TRBV28 with TRBJ2-7, with TRBD1 matching over 8 bases. Germline trimming cut 5 bases from V and 2 bases from J; bases unmatched to any gene: 5. From germline, CDR1 is MDHEN and CDR2 SYDVKM. This CDR3 comprises 14 residues. CDR3 DNA: TGTGCCAGCAGTGGGGACAGGTTAACCTACGAGCAGTACTTC. Amino acid sequence: CASSGDRLTYEQYF.

J is TRBJ2-3 and V is TRBV7-2; 7 bases are a match to TRBD1. From germline, CDR1 is SGHTA and CDR2 FQGNSA. Losses at the gene ends were 5 bases for V and 2 bases for J; bases not matched to a gene: 22. The CDR3 has 20 amino acids. The CDR3 DNA is TGTGCCAGCAGCCCAGTCCCGGGACAGTCACTCTTGTTGCCCACAGATACGCAGTATTTT. Residues: CASSPVPGQSLLLPTDTQYF.

This clonotype has more than one count but fewer than ten. The V gene is TRBV6-1, the J gene TRBJ2-3; perhaps TRBD2 as D (6 bases). Per the germline V gene, CDR1 is MNHNS and CDR2 is SASEGT. This CDR3 region has 12 residues. The V and J ends lost 8 bases and 6 bases respectively, with 12 bases between them. The CDR3, as DNA: TGTGCCAGCGCGGGGTTCAGGGATACGCAGTATTTT. This sequence encodes CASAGFRDTQYF.

J is TRBJ1-5 and V is TRBV20-1, with 7 bases fitting TRBD1. CDR3 length equals 16 residues. V shed 5 bases and J 6 bases; nucleotides not matched to a gene: 16. In germline, CDR1 is DFQATT, CDR2 SNEGSKA (reference sequence). CDR3 nucleotide sequence: TGCAGTGCTGAGACCTCCGGGACAGCCCCCCGTCAGCCCCAGCATTTT. Its translation is CSAETSGTAPRQPQHF.